The rows below give T cell receptor beta chains drawn from one sample of a study of T cells in Graves' hyperthyroidism and ophthalmopathy. TCRdb used MiXCR to reprocess the multiplex PCR reads, holding one entry per CDR3 protein. This sample carries about 340,000 distinct CDR3 sequences, under 25% of them seen once, and the ten largest clones take 50%. The sequenced material came from blood. The source is a woman aged 50 to 60 with Graves' hyperthyroidism. The CDR3 runs from the conserved cysteine through the conserved F or W. D genes are given only for firm matches. Part of the rows lack a size; the others show once, few, many or a class for expanded clones.

clone_size d_call j_call cdr3_length v_call cdr3_aa cdr3_nt
. . TRBJ2-7 13 TRBV6-1 CASQLGWPYEQYF TGTGCCAGCCAACTGGGCTGGCCCTACGAGCAGTACTTC
. TRBD2 TRBJ2-1 16 TRBV11-2 CASSSGGLAGYNEQFF TGTGCCAGCAGCTCAGGGGGACTAGCGGGTTACAATGAGCAGTTCTTC
. TRBD2 TRBJ2-5 15 TRBV7-9 CASSWTSGGGETQYF TGTGCCAGCAGCTGGACTAGCGGGGGAGGCGAGACCCAGTACTTC
many . TRBJ1-1 11 TRBV5-1 CASSLEGKAFF TGCGCCAGCAGCTTGGAAGGGAAAGCTTTCTTT
many TRBD2 TRBJ2-3 17 TRBV4-2 CASSQNSLAGGTDTQYF TGTGCCAGCAGCCAAAATTCCTTAGCGGGAGGAACAGATACGCAGTATTTT
many . TRBJ2-7 12 TRBV20-1 CSARPIPYEQYF TGCAGTGCTCGACCGATACCCTACGAGCAGTACTTC
many TRBD2 TRBJ2-1 15 TRBV7-8 CASTRGGARYNEQFF TGTGCCAGCACCCGGGGGGGGGCCAGATACAATGAGCAGTTCTTC
many . TRBJ1-1 12 TRBV3-1 CASSQTNTEAFF TGTGCCAGCAGCCAGACGAACACTGAAGCTTTCTTT
many . TRBJ1-4 16 TRBV7-6 CASSWGHGASNEKLFF TGTGCCAGCAGCTGGGGACACGGGGCCTCTAATGAAAAACTGTTTTTT
many . TRBJ2-3 15 TRBV28 CASSLEGRSTDTQYF TGTGCCAGCAGCTTGGAGGGGCGCTCAACAGATACGCAGTATTTT
few TRBD2 TRBJ2-5 15 TRBV5-4 CASSLSGGTQKTQYF TGTGCCAGCAGCTTAAGCGGGGGGACCCAAAAGACCCAGTACTTC
many . TRBJ2-1 15 TRBV7-9 CASSPDLSSYNEQFF TGTGCCAGCAGCCCTGACTTGAGCTCCTACAATGAGCAGTTCTTC
. . TRBJ2-1 14 TRBV29-1 CSVGGQPPFNEQFF TGCAGCGTTGGGGGACAACCTCCCTTCAATGAGCAGTTCTTC
. TRBD1 TRBJ1-5 15 TRBV27 CATRQGTYSNQPQHF TGTGCCACCCGACAGGGGACATATAGCAATCAGCCCCAGCATTTT
few . TRBJ1-4 18 TRBV5-8 CASSLALSSGSSYEKLFF TGTGCCAGCAGCTTGGCTTTGTCTTCAGGCTCGTCTTATGAAAAACTGTTTTTT
. TRBD1 TRBJ2-7 16 TRBV5-4 CASSPTPGTATYEQYF TGTGCCAGCAGCCCCACCCCCGGGACAGCCACCTACGAGCAGTACTTC
many TRBD1 TRBJ2-5 14 TRBV20-1 CSAGARGGRETQYF TGCAGTGCTGGAGCACGAGGGGGCCGGGAGACCCAGTACTTC
few . TRBJ1-5 15 TRBV19 CASTKDRDSNQPQHF TGTGCCAGTACCAAGGACAGAGATAGCAATCAGCCCCAGCATTTT
. . TRBJ1-2 14 TRBV20-1 CSAITGGTGYGYTF TGCAGTGCTATAACGGGGGGGACCGGCTATGGCTACACCTTC
. . TRBJ2-7 13 TRBV19 CASSINRADEQYF TGTGCCAGTAGTATCAACAGGGCGGACGAGCAGTACTTC
many . TRBJ2-5 15 TRBV14 CASSLTFDRKETQYF TGTGCCAGCAGCCTCACTTTTGACAGAAAAGAGACCCAGTACTTC
many . TRBJ1-5 15 TRBV30 CAWSLTAGRSQPQHF TGTGCCTGGAGTCTGACAGCGGGGCGATCTCAGCCCCAGCATTTT
many TRBD2 TRBJ2-1 16 TRBV7-2 CASSPFLAGGRNEQFF TGTGCCAGCAGCCCGTTTTTAGCGGGGGGGCGGAATGAGCAGTTCTTC
. . TRBJ1-2 13 TRBV14 CASSQASGFGYTF TGTGCCAGCAGCCAGGCCTCAGGGTTTGGCTACACCTTC
. TRBD2 TRBJ2-7 15 TRBV12-3/TRBV12-4 CASSISGRSAYEQYF TGTGCCAGCAGCATTAGCGGGAGAAGTGCCTACGAGCAGTACTTC
many TRBD2 TRBJ2-3 16 TRBV11-2 CASSTQAGGNTDTQYF TGTGCCAGCAGCACCCAAGCGGGAGGAAACACAGATACGCAGTATTTT
. . TRBJ1-5 14 TRBV5-1 CASSLGPLNQPQHF TGCGCCAGCAGCTTGGGCCCACTCAATCAGCCCCAGCATTTT
many . TRBJ1-2 13 TRBV6-1 CASSDNGHYGYTF TGTGCCAGCAGTGACAACGGTCACTATGGCTACACCTTC
many . TRBJ1-3 13 TRBV3-1 CASRPGGRDTIYF TGTGCCAGCAGACCCGGGGGTCGAGACACCATATATTTT
. . TRBJ2-3 12 TRBV11-2 CASQRQTDTQYF TGTGCCAGCCAACGACAAACAGATACGCAGTATTTT
many . TRBJ2-6 17 TRBV29-1 CSVDSGKTLSGANVLTF TGCAGCGTTGACTCAGGAAAAACTCTCTCTGGGGCCAACGTCCTGACTTTC
many . TRBJ2-3 15 TRBV11-2 CASSLAAGRTDTQYF TGTGCCAGCAGCTTAGCGGCAGGGCGCACAGATACGCAGTATTTT
once TRBD2 TRBJ2-1 20 TRBV10-3 CAISGRAGRTRSSSYNEQFF TGTGCCATCAGTGGCCGGGCCGGGAGGACAAGATCGAGCTCCTACAATGAGCAGTTCTTC
once . TRBJ2-1 16 TRBV20-1 CSASPLGIGAYNEQFF TGCAGTGCTAGCCCTCTAGGAATAGGAGCCTACAATGAGCAGTTCTTC
many . TRBJ2-2 14 TRBV11-3 CASSPAGRTGELFF TGTGCCAGCAGCCCGGCAGGGCGCACCGGGGAGCTGTTTTTT
few TRBD2 TRBJ2-1 17 TRBV7-2 CASSTLAGGRSYNEQFF TGTGCCAGCAGCACACTAGCGGGAGGTCGCTCCTACAATGAGCAGTTCTTC
. . TRBJ1-2 16 TRBV27 CASSEPAWTLLYGYTF TGTGCCAGCAGTGAACCCGCCTGGACTTTACTCTATGGCTACACCTTC
. . TRBJ2-5 16 TRBV6-2/TRBV6-3 CASSYSMTGAGETQYF TGTGCCAGCAGTTACTCGATGACGGGAGCGGGAGAGACCCAGTACTTC
many . TRBJ1-1 14 TRBV12-3/TRBV12-4 CASSLFGPNTEAFF TGTGCCAGCAGTTTATTTGGGCCGAACACTGAAGCTTTCTTT
. TRBD2 TRBJ2-3 16 TRBV7-6 CASSYQLAGRTDTQYF TGTGCCAGCAGCTACCAACTAGCGGGAAGAACAGATACGCAGTATTTT
. . TRBJ1-5 15 TRBV28 CASSLPVGGDQPQHF TGTGCCAGCAGTTTACCCGTGGGGGGAGATCAGCCCCAGCATTTT
many . TRBJ1-3 16 TRBV18 CASSPPVGSSGNTIYF TGTGCCAGCTCACCACCGGTCGGGAGCTCTGGAAACACCATATATTTT
. TRBD2 TRBJ2-1 19 TRBV6-5 CASSYSGLAGWSSYNEQFF TGTGCCAGCAGTTACTCTGGACTAGCGGGATGGAGCTCCTACAATGAGCAGTTCTTC
many TRBD2 TRBJ2-5 16 TRBV27 CASSPLAAPLQETQYF TGTGCCAGCAGTCCGCTAGCGGCTCCTCTCCAAGAGACCCAGTACTTC
many . TRBJ1-1 13 TRBV7-8 CASRLSGNTEAFF TGTGCCAGCAGACTATCCGGGAACACTGAAGCTTTCTTT
many . TRBJ2-2 13 TRBV12-3/TRBV12-4 CASSFRGDGELFF TGTGCCAGCAGTTTCAGGGGGGACGGGGAGCTGTTTTTT
. TRBD2 TRBJ2-5 15 TRBV11-2 CVSSGTSGGVETQYF TGTGTTAGCAGCGGGACTAGCGGGGGGGTAGAGACCCAGTACTTC
. . TRBJ2-2 15 TRBV14 CASSPHVGGTGELFF TGTGCCAGCAGCCCTCACGTGGGGGGCACCGGGGAGCTGTTTTTT
many . TRBJ2-5 16 TRBV7-3 CASSSPEDSHQETQYF TGTGCCAGCAGCTCCCCGGAGGACAGCCATCAAGAGACCCAGTACTTC
few . TRBJ2-7 12 TRBV28 CASSLLEGEQYF TGTGCCAGCAGTTTATTGGAGGGCGAGCAGTACTTC
few . TRBJ2-1 16 TRBV20-1 CSARDMNSRPYNEQLF TGCAGTGCTAGAGATATGAACTCTCGACCCTACAATGAGCAGCTCTTC
. . TRBJ2-1 14 TRBV9 CASSSNRGRNEQFF TGTGCCAGCTCTTCAAATCGGGGCCGTAATGAGCAGTTCTTC
. . TRBJ2-3 14 TRBV4-1 CASSQVVKREGQYF TGCGCCAGCAGCCAAGTAGTGAAGCGAGAAGGGCAGTATTTT
. . TRBJ1-2 13 TRBV5-1 CASSLEAEHGYTF TGCGCCAGCAGCTTGGAGGCTGAACATGGCTACACCTTC
many . TRBJ1-2 16 TRBV6-2/TRBV6-3 CASSYSITGTNYGYTF TGTGCCAGCAGTTACTCTATCACCGGGACTAACTATGGCTACACCTTC
few . TRBJ1-6 18 TRBV20-1 CSARDSRTPSSYNSPLHF TGCAGTGCTAGGGATTCAAGGACTCCTAGCTCCTATAATTCACCCCTCCACTTT
many TRBD2 TRBJ2-7 15 TRBV5-1 CASSGIGGSVYEQYF TGCGCCAGCAGTGGAATCGGGGGGTCAGTCTACGAGCAGTACTTC
few . TRBJ2-1 10 TRBV19 CATSGNEQFF TGTGCCACCTCGGGAAATGAGCAGTTCTTC
. TRBD1 TRBJ2-3 14 TRBV6-1 CASRADRGTDTQYF TGTGCCAGCAGAGCTGACAGGGGCACAGATACGCAGTATTTT
many TRBD2 TRBJ2-3 16 TRBV6-1 CASSKLAGPSTDTQYF TGTGCCAGCAGTAAATTAGCGGGGCCTAGCACAGATACGCAGTATTTT